Listed below are T cell receptor beta chains from one sample, sequenced in a study of T-cell reconstitution after alpha-beta-depleted transplantation in children. In TCRdb, the PCR reads were re-called with MiXCR into one record per CDR3 protein. The sample records almost 400,000 distinct CDR3 sequences, around 20% being singletons. The sample in question was PBMCs from the stem cell graft donor, obtained from the stem cell graft. Receptors originate from a human donor who donated a stem cell graft to a child with acute myeloid leukemia. Both conserved end residues are part of each CDR3. A D gene is named only where the DNA matches it firmly.

>TRBV4-2|NA|TRBJ1-5
CASSLGSGEAQPQHF
>TRBV25-1|NA|TRBJ1-1
CAALLREAFF
>TRBV12-3/TRBV12-4|TRBD1|TRBJ2-2
CASSRGTDNTGELFF
>TRBV29-1|TRBD1|TRBJ1-4
CSMRDREKLFF
>TRBV6-1|NA|TRBJ1-1
CASSEVWVDTEAFF
>TRBV12-3/TRBV12-4|NA|TRBJ1-5
CASRGQSINQPQHF
>TRBV7-2|NA|TRBJ2-7
CASSLQPTYEQYF
>TRBV5-1|TRBD2|TRBJ2-7
CASSSGGTSSLYEQYF
>TRBV12-3/TRBV12-4|TRBD2|TRBJ2-1
CASSWGSGSNNEQFF
>TRBV29-1|NA|TRBJ1-2
CSAGGDQGYTF
>TRBV7-6|TRBD1|TRBJ2-7
CASSRRLGQYYYEQYF